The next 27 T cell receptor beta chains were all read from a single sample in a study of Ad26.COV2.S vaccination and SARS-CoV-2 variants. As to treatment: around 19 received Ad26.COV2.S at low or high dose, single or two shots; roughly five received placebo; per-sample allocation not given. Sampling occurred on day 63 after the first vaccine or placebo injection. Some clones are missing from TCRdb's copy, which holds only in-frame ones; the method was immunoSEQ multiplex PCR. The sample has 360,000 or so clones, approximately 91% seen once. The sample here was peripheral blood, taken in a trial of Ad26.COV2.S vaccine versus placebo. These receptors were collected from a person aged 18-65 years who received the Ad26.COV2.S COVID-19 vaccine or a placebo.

The chain's CDR3 is CASSSPGQPNYGYTF. CDR3 nucleotide sequence: TGTGCCAGCAGTTCACCGGGACAGCCTAACTATGGCTACACCTTC. The chain recombines TRBV27 with TRBJ1-2; 7 bases map to TRBD1. The CDR3 has 15 amino acids. The trim removed 4 bases at V and 0 bases at J, leaving 5 bases unmatched. Germline V lookup: CDR1 MNHEY, CDR2 SMNVEV (reference sequence).

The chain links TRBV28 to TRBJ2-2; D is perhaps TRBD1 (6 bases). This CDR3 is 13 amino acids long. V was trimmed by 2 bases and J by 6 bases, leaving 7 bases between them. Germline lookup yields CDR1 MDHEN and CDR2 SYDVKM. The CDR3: CASSLRTAGELFF. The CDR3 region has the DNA TGTGCCAGCAGTTTACGGACAGCCGGGGAGCTGTTTTTT.

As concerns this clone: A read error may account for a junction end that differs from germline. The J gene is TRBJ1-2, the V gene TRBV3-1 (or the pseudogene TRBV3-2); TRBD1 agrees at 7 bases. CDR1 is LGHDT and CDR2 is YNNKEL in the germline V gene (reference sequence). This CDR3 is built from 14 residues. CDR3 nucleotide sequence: TGTGCCAGCAGCCAGGGACAGACTAACTATGGCCACACCTTC. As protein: CASSQGQTNYGHTF.

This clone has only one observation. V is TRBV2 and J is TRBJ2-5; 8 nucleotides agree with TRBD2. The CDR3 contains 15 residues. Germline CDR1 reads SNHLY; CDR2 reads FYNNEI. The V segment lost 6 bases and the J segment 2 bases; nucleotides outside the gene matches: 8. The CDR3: CASSGSGSLQETQYF. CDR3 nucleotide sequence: TGTGCCAGCAGCGGAAGCGGGAGCCTTCAAGAGACCCAGTACTTC.

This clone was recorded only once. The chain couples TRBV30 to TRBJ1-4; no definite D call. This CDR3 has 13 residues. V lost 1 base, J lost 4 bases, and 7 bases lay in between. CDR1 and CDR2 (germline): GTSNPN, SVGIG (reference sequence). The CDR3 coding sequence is TGTGCCTGGAGTGGACGGTATAATGAAAAACTGTTTTTT. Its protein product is CAWSGRYNEKLFF.

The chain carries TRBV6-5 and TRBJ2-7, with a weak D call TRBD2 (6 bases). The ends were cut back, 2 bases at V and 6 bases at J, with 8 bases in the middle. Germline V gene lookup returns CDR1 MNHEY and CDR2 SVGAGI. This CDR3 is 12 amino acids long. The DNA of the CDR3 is TGTGCCAGCAGTTACGAGGGAGGCGAGCAGTACTTC. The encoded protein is CASSYEGGEQYF.

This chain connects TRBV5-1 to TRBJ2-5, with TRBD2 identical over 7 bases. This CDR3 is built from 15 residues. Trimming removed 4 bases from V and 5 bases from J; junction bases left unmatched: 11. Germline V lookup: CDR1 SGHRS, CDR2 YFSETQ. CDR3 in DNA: TGCGCCAGCAGCCTCCTAGCGGCCGGTTTGGAGACCCAGTACTTC. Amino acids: CASSLLAAGLETQYF.

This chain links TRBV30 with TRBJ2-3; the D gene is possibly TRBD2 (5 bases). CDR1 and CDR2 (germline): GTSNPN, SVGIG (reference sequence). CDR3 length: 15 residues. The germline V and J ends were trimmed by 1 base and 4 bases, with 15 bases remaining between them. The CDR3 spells CAWSGGSGSADTQYF. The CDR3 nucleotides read TGTGCCTGGAGTGGAGGCAGCGGTTCCGCAGATACGCAGTATTTT.

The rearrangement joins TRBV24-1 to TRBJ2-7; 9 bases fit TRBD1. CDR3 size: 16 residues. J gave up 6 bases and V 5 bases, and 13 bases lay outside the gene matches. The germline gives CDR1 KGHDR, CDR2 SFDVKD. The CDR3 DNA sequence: TGTGCCACCAGTGGTCGGACAGGGGAGGATCCCGTCGAGCAGTACTTC. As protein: CATSGRTGEDPVEQYF.

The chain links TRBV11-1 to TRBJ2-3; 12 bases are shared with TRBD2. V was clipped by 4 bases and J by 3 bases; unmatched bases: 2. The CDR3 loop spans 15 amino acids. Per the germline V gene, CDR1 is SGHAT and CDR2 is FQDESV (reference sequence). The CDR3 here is CASSYGLAGTDTQYF. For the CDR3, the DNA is TGTGCCAGCAGCTACGGACTAGCGGGGACAGATACGCAGTATTTT.

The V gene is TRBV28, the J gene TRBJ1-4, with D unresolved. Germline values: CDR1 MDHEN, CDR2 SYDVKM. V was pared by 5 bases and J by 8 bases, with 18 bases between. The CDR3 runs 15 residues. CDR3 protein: CASSASWVGGEKLFF. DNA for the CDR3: TGTGCCAGCAGTGCCTCGTGGGTAGGCGGGGAAAAACTGTTTTTT.

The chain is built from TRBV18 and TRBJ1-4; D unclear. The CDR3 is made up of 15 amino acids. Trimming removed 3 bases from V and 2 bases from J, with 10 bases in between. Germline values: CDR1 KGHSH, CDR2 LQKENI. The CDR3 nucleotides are TGTGCCAGCTCACCCTCGGTTGGGACTAATGAAAAACTGTTTTTT. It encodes CASSPSVGTNEKLFF. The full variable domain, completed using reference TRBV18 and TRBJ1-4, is NAGVMQNPRHLVRRRGQEARLRCSPMKGHSHVYWYRQLPEEGLKFMVYLQKENIIDESGMPKERFSAEFPKEGPSILRIQQVVRGDSAAYFCASSPSVGTNEKLFFGSGTQLSVL.

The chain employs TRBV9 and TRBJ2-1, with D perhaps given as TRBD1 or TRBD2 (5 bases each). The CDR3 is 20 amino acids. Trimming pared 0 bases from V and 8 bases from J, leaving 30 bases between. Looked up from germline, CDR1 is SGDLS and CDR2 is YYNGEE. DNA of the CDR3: TGTGCCAGCAGCGTAGCGGAATGGACGATAGGGAAGAGGGGTTACGATGAGCAGTTCTTC. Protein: CASSVAEWTIGKRGYDEQFF.

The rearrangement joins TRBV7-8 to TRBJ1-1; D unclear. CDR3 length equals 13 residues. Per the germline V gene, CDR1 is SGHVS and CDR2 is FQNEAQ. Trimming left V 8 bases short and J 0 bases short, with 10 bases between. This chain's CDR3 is CASRLGLNTEAFF. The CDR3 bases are TGTGCCAGCCGGCTAGGTTTGAACACTGAAGCTTTCTTT. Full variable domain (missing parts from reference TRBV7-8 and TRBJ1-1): GAGVSQSPRYKVAKRGQDVALRCDPISGHVSLFWYQQALGQGPEFLTYFQNEAQLDKSGLPSDRFFAERPEGSVSTLKIQRTQQEDSAVYLCASRLGLNTEAFFGQGTRLTVV.

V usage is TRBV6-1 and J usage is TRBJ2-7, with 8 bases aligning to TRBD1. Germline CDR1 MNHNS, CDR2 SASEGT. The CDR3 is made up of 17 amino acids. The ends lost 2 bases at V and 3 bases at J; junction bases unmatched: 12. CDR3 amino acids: CASSESSRTGSYYEQYF. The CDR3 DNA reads TGTGCCAGCAGTGAATCCTCGCGGACAGGGAGTTACTACGAGCAGTACTTC.

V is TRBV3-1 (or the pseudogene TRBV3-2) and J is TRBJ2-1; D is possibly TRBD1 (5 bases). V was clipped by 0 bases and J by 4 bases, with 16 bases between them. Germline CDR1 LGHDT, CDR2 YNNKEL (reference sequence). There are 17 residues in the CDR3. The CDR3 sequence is CASSQESRLGRYNEQFF. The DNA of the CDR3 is TGTGCCAGCAGCCAAGAGTCGAGACTGGGGCGTTACAATGAGCAGTTCTTC.

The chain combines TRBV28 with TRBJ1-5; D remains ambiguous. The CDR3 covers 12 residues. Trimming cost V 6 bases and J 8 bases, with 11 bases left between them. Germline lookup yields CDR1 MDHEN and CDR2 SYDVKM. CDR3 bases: TGTGCCAGCAGATGGCCCCCGGAGCCCCAGCATTTT. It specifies CASRWPPEPQHF.

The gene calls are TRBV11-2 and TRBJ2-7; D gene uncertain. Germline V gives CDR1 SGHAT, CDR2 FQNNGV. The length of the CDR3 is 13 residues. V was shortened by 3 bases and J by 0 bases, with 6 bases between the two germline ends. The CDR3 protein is CASSLPPSYEQYF. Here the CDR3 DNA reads TGTGCCAGCAGCTTGCCCCCCTCCTACGAGCAGTACTTC.

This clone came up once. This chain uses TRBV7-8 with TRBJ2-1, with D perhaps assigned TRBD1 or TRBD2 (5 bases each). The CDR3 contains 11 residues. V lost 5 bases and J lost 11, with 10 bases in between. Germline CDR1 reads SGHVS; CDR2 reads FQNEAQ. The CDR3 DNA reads TGTGCCAGCAGCCGGGACGCGAAGCAGTTCTTC. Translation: CASSRDAKQFF.

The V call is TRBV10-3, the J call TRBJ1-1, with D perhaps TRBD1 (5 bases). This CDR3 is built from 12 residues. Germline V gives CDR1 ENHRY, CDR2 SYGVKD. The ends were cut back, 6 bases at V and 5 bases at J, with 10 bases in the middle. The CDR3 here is CAISRVRTEAFF. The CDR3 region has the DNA TGTGCCATCAGCAGGGTTAGGACTGAAGCTTTCTTT.

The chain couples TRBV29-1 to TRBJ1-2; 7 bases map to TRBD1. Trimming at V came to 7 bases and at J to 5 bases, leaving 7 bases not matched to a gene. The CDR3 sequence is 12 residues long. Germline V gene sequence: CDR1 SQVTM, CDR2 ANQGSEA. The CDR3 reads CSATTGKYGYTF. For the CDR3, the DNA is TGCAGCGCTACGACAGGGAAGTATGGCTACACCTTC. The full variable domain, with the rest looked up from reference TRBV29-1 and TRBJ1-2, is SAVISQKPSRDICQRGTSLTIQCQVDSQVTMMFWYRQQPGQSLTLIATANQGSEATYESGFVIDKFPISRPNLTFSTLTVSNMSPEDSSIYLCSATTGKYGYTFGSGTRLTVV.

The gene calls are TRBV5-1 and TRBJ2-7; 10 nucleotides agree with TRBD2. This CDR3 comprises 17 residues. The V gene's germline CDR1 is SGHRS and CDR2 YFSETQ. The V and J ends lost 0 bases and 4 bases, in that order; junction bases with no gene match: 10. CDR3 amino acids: CASSLAMGSGRAYEQYF. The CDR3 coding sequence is TGCGCCAGCAGCTTGGCGATGGGGAGCGGGAGGGCTTACGAGCAGTACTTC. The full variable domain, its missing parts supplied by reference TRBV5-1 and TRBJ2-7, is KAGVTQTPRYLIKTRGQQVTLSCSPISGHRSVSWYQQTPGQGLQFLFEYFSETQRNKGNFPGRFSGRQFSNSRSEMNVSTLELGDSALYLCASSLAMGSGRAYEQYFGPGTRLTVT.

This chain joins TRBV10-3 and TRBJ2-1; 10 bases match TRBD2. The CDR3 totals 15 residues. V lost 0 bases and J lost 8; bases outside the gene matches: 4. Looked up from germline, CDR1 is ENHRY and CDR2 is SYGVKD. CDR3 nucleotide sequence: TGTGCCATCAGTGAGTCGGGGCTAGCGGGAGATGAGCAGTTCTTC. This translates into CAISESGLAGDEQFF.

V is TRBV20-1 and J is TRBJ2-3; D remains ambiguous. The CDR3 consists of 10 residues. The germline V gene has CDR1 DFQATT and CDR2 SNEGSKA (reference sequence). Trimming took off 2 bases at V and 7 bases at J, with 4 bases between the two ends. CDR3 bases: TGCAGTGCTAGACTATATACGCAGTATTTT. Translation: CSARLYTQYF.

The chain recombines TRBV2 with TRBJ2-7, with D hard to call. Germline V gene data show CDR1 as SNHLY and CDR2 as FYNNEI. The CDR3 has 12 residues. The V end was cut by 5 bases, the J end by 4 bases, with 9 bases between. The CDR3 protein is CASSPESYEQYF. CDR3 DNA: TGTGCCAGCAGTCCCGAAAGTTACGAGCAGTACTTC. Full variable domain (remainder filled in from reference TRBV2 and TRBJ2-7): EPEVTQTPSHQVTQMGQEVILRCVPISNHLYFYWYRQILGQKVEFLVSFYNNEISEKSEIFDDQFSVERPDGSNFTLKIRSTKLEDSAMYFCASSPESYEQYFGPGTRLTVT.

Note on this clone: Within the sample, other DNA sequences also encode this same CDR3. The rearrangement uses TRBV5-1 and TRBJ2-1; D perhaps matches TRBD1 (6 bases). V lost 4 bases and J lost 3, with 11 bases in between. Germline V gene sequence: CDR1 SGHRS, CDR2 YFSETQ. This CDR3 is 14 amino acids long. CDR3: CASSGQGSYNEQFF. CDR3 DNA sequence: TGCGCCAGCAGCGGTCAGGGGAGCTACAATGAGCAGTTCTTC.

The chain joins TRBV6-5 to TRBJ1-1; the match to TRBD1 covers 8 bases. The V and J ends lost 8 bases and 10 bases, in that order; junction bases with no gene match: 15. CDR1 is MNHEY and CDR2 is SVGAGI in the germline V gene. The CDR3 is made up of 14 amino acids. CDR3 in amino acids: CASVAGGAVLSAFF. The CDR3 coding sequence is TGTGCCAGCGTTGCAGGGGGCGCGGTTTTGTCAGCTTTCTTT.